The next 30 T cell receptor beta chains were all read from a single sample in a study of cytomegalovirus exposure and HLA in healthy donors. The study ran its PCR with 60 Vbeta and 13 Jbeta primers. The table came from immunoSEQ multiplex PCR; TCRdb's copy has only in-frame clones and leaves some out. Here the sample spans about 140,000 clones, over 60% being singletons. The sample taken for sequencing was PBMCs. These receptors originate from a male donor in good health and CMV-seronegative.

The chain uses TRBV6-1 and TRBJ1-5, with 8 bases aligning to TRBD1. V shed 4 bases and J 4 bases; nucleotides not matched to a gene: 3. From germline, CDR1 is MNHNS and CDR2 SASEGT. The CDR3 consists of 14 residues. The CDR3 nucleotides are TGTGCCAGCAGTGTGGACAGGGAGAATCAGCCCCAGCATTTT. Protein sequence: CASSVDRENQPQHF.

The chain links TRBV15 to TRBJ2-7; TRBD2 matches 9 bases. V gave up 0 bases and J gave up 0 bases; unmatched junction bases: 3. CDR1 is LNHNV and CDR2 is YYDKDF in the germline V gene (reference sequence). The CDR3 totals 16 residues. CDR3 sequence reads: CATSRDSGGGSYEQYF. The DNA for the CDR3 is TGTGCCACCAGCAGAGATAGCGGGGGCGGCTCCTACGAGCAGTACTTC.

The gene calls are TRBV6-6 and TRBJ2-1; 7 bases match TRBD1. V shed 2 bases and J 6 bases; nucleotides not matched to a gene: 4. From germline, CDR1 is MNHNY and CDR2 SVGAGI (reference sequence). This CDR3 is built from 14 residues. The CDR3 loop reads CASSYRQGVNEQFF. The CDR3 nucleotides read TGTGCCAGCAGTTACAGACAGGGTGTCAATGAGCAGTTCTTC.

V gene TRBV18 combines with J gene TRBJ2-2; tentatively, D is TRBD2 (6 bases). Trimming shortened V by 2 bases and J by 6 bases, and 7 bases separated the two germline ends. Germline V gene sequence: CDR1 KGHSH, CDR2 LQKENI. The CDR3 covers 13 residues. CDR3 sequence (DNA): TGTGCCAGCTCACCAGGGGAGGCCGGGGAGCTGTTTTTT. Translated, it gives CASSPGEAGELFF.

The chain combines TRBV9 with TRBJ1-1; the D gene is possibly TRBD1 (5 bases). Trimming took off 0 bases at V and 10 bases at J, with 22 bases between the two ends. Looked up from germline, CDR1 is SGDLS and CDR2 is YYNGEE. CDR3 length equals 16 residues. Here the CDR3 DNA reads TGTGCCAGCAGCGTAGTGGGGTCGGTAACGGGGGAGGGAGCTTTCTTT. This translates into CASSVVGSVTGEGAFF.

The genes are TRBV2 and TRBJ2-7; TRBD1 agrees at 9 bases. V lost 6 bases, J lost 0 bases, and 6 bases stayed unmatched. Per germline, CDR1 SNHLY and CDR2 FYNNEI. The CDR3 length is 15 residues. CDR3: CASSSGTGTSYEQYF. DNA of the CDR3: TGTGCCAGCAGCTCCGGGACAGGGACCTCCTACGAGCAGTACTTC. The entire variable domain, with the rest obtained from reference TRBV2 and TRBJ2-7, is as follows: EPEVTQTPSHQVTQMGQEVILRCVPISNHLYFYWYRQILGQKVEFLVSFYNNEISEKSEIFDDQFSVERPDGSNFTLKIRSTKLEDSAMYFCASSSGTGTSYEQYFGPGTRLTVT.

V usage is TRBV29-1 and J usage is TRBJ2-1; the match to TRBD2 covers 14 bases. J lost 16 bases, V lost 7 bases, and 15 bases had no gene match. There are 14 residues in the CDR3. Germline V gene sequence: CDR1 SQVTM, CDR2 ANQGSEA. CDR3 amino acids: CSGSPGLAGDGQFF. CDR3 bases: TGCAGCGGTTCACCGGGACTAGCGGGAGATGGGCAATTCTTC.

A few counts support this clone. The chain combines TRBV5-1 with TRBJ2-3, with 7 bases identical to TRBD2. With V trimmed by 6 bases and J by 2 bases, 9 bases remained unmatched. The CDR3 extends over 15 amino acids. Germline lookup yields CDR1 SGHRS and CDR2 YFSETQ. The CDR3 sequence: CASNTGGGSTDTQYF. As DNA, the CDR3 is TGCGCCAGCAACACTGGGGGGGGATCCACAGATACGCAGTATTTT.

V gene TRBV7-2 combines with J gene TRBJ2-7, with D perhaps TRBD1 (6 bases). The CDR3 totals 13 residues. The V end was cut by 4 bases, the J end by 0 bases, with 7 bases between. Germline V gene sequence: CDR1 SGHTA, CDR2 FQGNSA. DNA of the CDR3: TGTGCCAGCAGCTGGGACACCTCCTACGAGCAGTACTTC. Translating gives CASSWDTSYEQYF.

The chain combines TRBV7-3 with TRBJ2-3, with 11 bases lining up with TRBD2. This CDR3 is built from 17 residues. Germline values: CDR1 SGHTA, CDR2 FQGTGA. V dropped 2 bases and J dropped 5; count of bases not matched to a gene: 9. In nucleotides, the CDR3 is TGTGCCAGCAGCTTAGGGGTAGCGGGAGGGCCGGAAGATACGCAGTATTTT. It specifies CASSLGVAGGPEDTQYF.

This rearrangement joins TRBV28 to TRBJ2-3, with a tentative D call TRBD1 (6 bases). Trimming left V 3 bases short and J 6 bases short, with 19 bases between. Germline-derived CDR1 and CDR2 are MDHEN and SYDVKM. The CDR3 runs to 16 residues. CDR3 loop: CASSFPTLGQYDTQYF. Written as DNA, the CDR3 is TGTGCCAGCAGTTTCCCCACCCTAGGACAGTACGATACGCAGTATTTT.

V and J are TRBV7-3 and TRBJ2-3; maybe TRBD1 (5 bases). From germline, CDR1 is SGHTA and CDR2 FQGTGA. Deletions cut 2 bases from V and 5 bases from J, with 11 bases between. The CDR3 contains 14 residues. The CDR3 reads CASSLGKRGDTQYF. Here the CDR3 DNA reads TGTGCCAGCAGCTTAGGGAAAAGGGGAGATACGCAGTATTTT.

The V gene is TRBV7-2, the J gene TRBJ2-7; TRBD1 matches 9 bases. The V gene end was trimmed by 0 bases and the J gene end by 3 bases; junction bases not matched to a gene: 6. The CDR3 extends over 16 amino acids. Germline CDR1 and CDR2: SGHTA and FQGNSA. The CDR3 DNA reads TGTGCCAGCAGCTTAGCGGGGACAGGGCCCATCTACGAGCAGTACTTC. Its translation is CASSLAGTGPIYEQYF.

The gene calls are TRBV28 and TRBJ2-7; the match to TRBD2 covers 14 bases. The CDR3 runs to 15 residues. Trimming at V came to 6 bases and at J to 7 bases, leaving 8 bases not matched to a gene. The V gene's germline CDR1 is MDHEN and CDR2 SYDVKM. The CDR3, as DNA: TGTGCCAGCAGCCGGGGACTAGCGGGGGAGGGGGAGCAGTACTTC. This encodes CASSRGLAGEGEQYF.

The chain employs TRBV11-2 and TRBJ2-5, with a possible D match to TRBD1 (6 bases). CDR3 length: 15 amino acids. V dropped 0 bases and J dropped 2 bases, with 10 bases sitting between them. CDR1 SGHAT and CDR2 FQNNGV come from the germline V gene. In DNA form, the CDR3 reads TGTGCCAGCAGCTTAGATAGCAGGGGACAAGAGACCCAGTACTTC. Translating it yields CASSLDSRGQETQYF.

The chain uses TRBV28 and TRBJ1-6; no reliable D call. Looked up from germline, CDR1 is MDHEN and CDR2 is SYDVKM. Deletions cut 7 bases from V and 7 bases from J, with 26 bases between. The CDR3 extends over 18 amino acids. CDR3 nucleotides: TGTGCCAGCAACAGCGGCCCTATGAAGGGTTCGTGGAATTCACCCCTCCACTTT. Amino acids: CASNSGPMKGSWNSPLHF.

This chain uses TRBV6-1 with TRBJ1-2; TRBD1 might be the D (5 bases). Trimming pared 3 bases from V and 0 bases from J, leaving 20 bases between. CDR3 length equals 18 residues. Per the germline V gene, CDR1 is MNHNS and CDR2 is SASEGT. CDR3 in DNA: TGTGCCAGCAGTGACCTTTTTACTGGACAAGGAGCTAACTATGGCTACACCTTC. Its translation: CASSDLFTGQGANYGYTF.

The chain couples TRBV20-1 to TRBJ2-5; D is perhaps TRBD2 (6 bases). This CDR3 has 11 amino acids. The germline V and J ends were trimmed by 6 bases and 5 bases, with 10 bases remaining between them. Germline CDR1 DFQATT, CDR2 SNEGSKA (reference sequence). In DNA form, the CDR3 reads TGCAGTGCCACGGCGGGGGAGACCCAGTACTTC. Translated: CSATAGETQYF.

This clone has a handful of counts. V usage is TRBV7-9 and J usage is TRBJ1-3; the match to TRBD1 covers 9 bases. The J segment lost 1 base and the V segment lost 3 bases, leaving 10 bases of the junction unmatched. CDR3 length: 18 amino acids. The V gene's germline CDR1 is SEHNR and CDR2 FQNEAQ (reference sequence). The CDR3 sequence is CASSFRTGDYQSGNTIYF. DNA for the CDR3: TGTGCCAGCAGCTTTAGGACAGGGGACTACCAATCTGGAAACACCATATATTTT.

V gene TRBV28 combines with J gene TRBJ1-1; 7 bases are a match to TRBD1. Germline V CDR1 and CDR2: MDHEN, SYDVKM. The CDR3 is 16 amino acids. V trimming: 6 bases; J trimming: 0 bases; junction bases outside the gene matches: 10. The CDR3 sequence: CASSQTHDRVNTEAFF. CDR3 sequence (DNA): TGTGCCAGCAGCCAAACCCACGACAGGGTGAACACTGAAGCTTTCTTT.

The chain joins TRBV4-3 to TRBJ2-3; D ambiguous. Germline CDR1 reads LGHNA; CDR2 reads YSLEER. Trimming took 4 bases from V and 4 from J, leaving 9 bases between them. The CDR3 contains 13 residues. CDR3 DNA sequence: TGCGCCAGCAGCCCTGGGCCATCAGATACGCAGTATTTT. This translates into CASSPGPSDTQYF.

The chain recombines TRBV18 with TRBJ2-1; 16 positions match TRBD2. CDR1 and CDR2 from the germline V gene are KGHSH and LQKENI. Losses at the gene ends were 6 bases for V and 4 bases for J; bases not matched to a gene: 9. The CDR3 spans 18 residues. CDR3 sequence (DNA): TGTGCCAGCTCCCCGCCGGGACTAGCGGGGGGGAAATACAATGAGCAGTTCTTC. Translating it yields CASSPPGLAGGKYNEQFF.

This clone was seen only once. The V call is TRBV5-1, the J call TRBJ1-4; D not resolved. The germline V and J ends were trimmed by 4 bases and 4 bases, with 11 bases remaining between them. CDR1 SGHRS and CDR2 YFSETQ come from the germline V gene. The CDR3 runs to 14 residues. CDR3 DNA sequence: TGCGCCAGCAGCCGAGCAGGCAATAATGAAAAACTGTTTTTT. Its protein is CASSRAGNNEKLFF.

The V and J genes are TRBV28 and TRBJ2-7; TRBD2 aligns across 11 bases. Trimming removed 6 bases from V and 7 bases from J; junction bases left unmatched: 8. CDR3 size: 14 residues. Germline-derived CDR1 and CDR2 are MDHEN and SYDVKM. The chain's CDR3 is CASRIAGGPREQYF. The CDR3 DNA is TGTGCCAGCAGAATAGCGGGGGGGCCTCGGGAGCAGTACTTC.

The chain joins TRBV19 to TRBJ1-3; D may be TRBD1 (6 bases). Trimming stripped 5 bases from V and 1 base from J, with 15 bases between. In germline, CDR1 is LNHDA, CDR2 SQIVND (reference sequence). The CDR3 sequence is 16 residues long. The CDR3: CASSSPGEGSGNTIYF. CDR3 nucleotides: TGTGCCAGTAGTTCACCAGGGGAAGGATCTGGAAACACCATATATTTT.

The chain employs TRBV5-4 and TRBJ1-2; 7 bases agree with TRBD1. The CDR3 sequence is 14 residues long. Germline CDR1 reads SGHNT; CDR2 reads YYREEE (reference sequence). After removal of 0 bases from V and 2 bases from J, the junction contained 1 base not matched to a gene. The CDR3 DNA follows: TGTGCCAGCAGCTTGGGACAGGGAAACTATGGCTACACCTTC. Amino acids: CASSLGQGNYGYTF.

This chain joins TRBV5-4 and TRBJ1-3; the D gene is possibly TRBD1 (6 bases). Per germline, CDR1 SGHNT and CDR2 YYREEE (reference sequence). V was shortened by 3 bases and J by 2 bases, with 15 bases between the two germline ends. This CDR3 is 16 amino acids long. Here the CDR3 DNA reads TGTGCCAGCAGCTCTCTAGGGGGTGCGGCTGGAAACACCATATATTTT. Its translation is CASSSLGGAAGNTIYF.

The rearrangement uses TRBV28 and TRBJ1-5; tentative D call: TRBD1 (6 bases). Between the trimmed V and J ends, which lost 6 bases and 1 base, there was a span of 16 bases. The germline gives CDR1 MDHEN, CDR2 SYDVKM. The CDR3 extends over 16 amino acids. CDR3: CASSTSTGFSNQPQHF. DNA of the CDR3: TGTGCCAGCAGCACCTCCACAGGGTTCAGCAATCAGCCCCAGCATTTT.

The J gene is TRBJ2-7, the V gene TRBV27; 9 bases fit TRBD1. In germline, CDR1 is MNHEY, CDR2 SMNVEV (reference sequence). This CDR3 has 14 amino acids. With V trimmed by 5 bases and J by 4 bases, 6 bases remained unmatched. The CDR3 here is CASSLTGGAYEQYF. The CDR3 nucleotides read TGTGCCAGCAGTCTCACAGGGGGCGCATACGAGCAGTACTTC.

The chain is built from TRBV18 and TRBJ2-3, with D tentatively TRBD2 (6 bases). The CDR3 consists of 14 residues. Germline CDR1 KGHSH, CDR2 LQKENI. Trimming removed 1 base at V and 7 bases at J, with 12 bases between. The CDR3 region has the DNA TGTGCCAGCTCACCACTAACTAGCCTCCATACGCAGTATTTT. This codes for CASSPLTSLHTQYF. Complete variable domain (other parts from reference TRBV18 and TRBJ2-3): NAGVMQNPRHLVRRRGQEARLRCSPMKGHSHVYWYRQLPEEGLKFMVYLQKENIIDESGMPKERFSAEFPKEGPSILRIQQVVRGDSAAYFCASSPLTSLHTQYFGPGTRLTVL.